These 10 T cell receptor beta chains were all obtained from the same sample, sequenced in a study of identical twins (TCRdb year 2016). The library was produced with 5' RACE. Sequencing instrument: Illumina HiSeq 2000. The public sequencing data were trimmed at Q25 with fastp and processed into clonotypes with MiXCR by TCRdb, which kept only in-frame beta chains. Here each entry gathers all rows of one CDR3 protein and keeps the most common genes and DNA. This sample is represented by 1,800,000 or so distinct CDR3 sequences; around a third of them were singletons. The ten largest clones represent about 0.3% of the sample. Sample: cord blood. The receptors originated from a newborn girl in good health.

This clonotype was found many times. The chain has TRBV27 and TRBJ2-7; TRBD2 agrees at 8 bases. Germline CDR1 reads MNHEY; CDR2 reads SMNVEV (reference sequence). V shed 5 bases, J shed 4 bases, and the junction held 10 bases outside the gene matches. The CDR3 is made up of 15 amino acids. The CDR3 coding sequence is TGTGCCAGCAGTCCCAAAAGCGGGGGCCTGTACGAGCAGTACTTC. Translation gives CASSPKSGGLYEQYF.

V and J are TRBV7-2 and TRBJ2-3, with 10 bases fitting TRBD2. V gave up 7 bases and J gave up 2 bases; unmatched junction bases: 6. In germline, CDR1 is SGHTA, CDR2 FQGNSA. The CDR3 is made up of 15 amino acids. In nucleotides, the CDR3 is TGTGCCAGCATCCTAGCGGGAGCCCCCACAGATACGCAGTATTTT. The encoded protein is CASILAGAPTDTQYF.

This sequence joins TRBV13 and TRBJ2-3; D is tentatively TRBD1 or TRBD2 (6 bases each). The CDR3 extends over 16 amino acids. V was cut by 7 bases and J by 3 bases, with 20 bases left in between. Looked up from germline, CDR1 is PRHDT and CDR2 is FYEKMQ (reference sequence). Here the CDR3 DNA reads TGTGCCAGCACTAACTCATACGGGGGCCTTACAGATACGCAGTATTTT. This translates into CASTNSYGGLTDTQYF.

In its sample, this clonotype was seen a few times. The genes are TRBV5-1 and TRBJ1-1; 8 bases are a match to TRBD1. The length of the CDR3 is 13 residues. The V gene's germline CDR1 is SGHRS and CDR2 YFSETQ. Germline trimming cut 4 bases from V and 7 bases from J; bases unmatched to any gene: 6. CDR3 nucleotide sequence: TGCGCCAGCAGCGTCGGGACAGGCGTTGAAGCTTTCTTT. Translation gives CASSVGTGVEAFF.

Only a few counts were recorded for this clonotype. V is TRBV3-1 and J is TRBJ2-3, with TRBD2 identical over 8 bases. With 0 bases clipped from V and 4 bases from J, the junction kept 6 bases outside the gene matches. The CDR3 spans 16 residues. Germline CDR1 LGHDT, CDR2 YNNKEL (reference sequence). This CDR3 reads CASSQEPSGFADTQYF. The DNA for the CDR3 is TGTGCCAGCAGCCAAGAGCCTAGCGGGTTTGCAGATACGCAGTATTTT.

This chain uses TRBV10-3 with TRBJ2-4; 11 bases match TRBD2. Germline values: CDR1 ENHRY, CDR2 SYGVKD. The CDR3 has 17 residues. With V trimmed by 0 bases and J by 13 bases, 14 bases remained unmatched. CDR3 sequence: CAISESLLAGVNNEQYF. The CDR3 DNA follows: TGTGCCATCAGTGAGTCGCTACTAGCGGGGGTGAACAATGAGCAGTACTTC.

DNA of the CDR3: TGTGCCAGCAGCCTCGGGACAGGGGGAAGAAAGACTGAAGCTTTCTTT. Its translation: CASSLGTGGRKTEAFF. V is TRBV11-2 and J is TRBJ1-1, with 11 positions matching TRBD1. The V and J ends lost 5 bases and 5 bases, in that order; junction bases with no gene match: 10. Germline lookup yields CDR1 SGHAT and CDR2 FQNNGV. The CDR3 length is 16 residues. The whole variable domain, remainder taken from reference TRBV11-2 and TRBJ1-1, is EAGVAQSPRYKIIEKRQSVAFWCNPISGHATLYWYQQILGQGPKLLIQFQNNGVVDDSQLPKDRFSAERLKGVDSTLKIQPAKLEDSAVYLCASSLGTGGRKTEAFFGQGTRLTVV.

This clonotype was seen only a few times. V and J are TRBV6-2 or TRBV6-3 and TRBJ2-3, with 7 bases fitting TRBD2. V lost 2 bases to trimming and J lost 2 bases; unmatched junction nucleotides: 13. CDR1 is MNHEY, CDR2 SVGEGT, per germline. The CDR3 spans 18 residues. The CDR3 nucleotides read TGTGCCAGCAGTTACCCCCAACACCCTAGCGGAGACACAGATACGCAGTATTTT. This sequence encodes CASSYPQHPSGDTDTQYF.

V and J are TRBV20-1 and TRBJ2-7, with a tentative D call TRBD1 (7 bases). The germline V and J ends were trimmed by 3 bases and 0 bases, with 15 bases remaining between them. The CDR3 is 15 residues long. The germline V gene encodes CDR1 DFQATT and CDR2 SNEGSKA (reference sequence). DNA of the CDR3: TGCAGTGCTAGGATACCAGGGGGGATCTCCTACGAGCAGTACTTC. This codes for CSARIPGGISYEQYF.

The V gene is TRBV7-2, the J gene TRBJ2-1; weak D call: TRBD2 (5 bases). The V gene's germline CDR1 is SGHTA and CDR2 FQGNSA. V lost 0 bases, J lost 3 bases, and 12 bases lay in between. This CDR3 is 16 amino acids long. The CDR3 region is CASSLAGLALYNEQFF. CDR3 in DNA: TGTGCCAGCAGCTTAGCGGGCCTAGCCCTCTACAATGAGCAGTTCTTC.